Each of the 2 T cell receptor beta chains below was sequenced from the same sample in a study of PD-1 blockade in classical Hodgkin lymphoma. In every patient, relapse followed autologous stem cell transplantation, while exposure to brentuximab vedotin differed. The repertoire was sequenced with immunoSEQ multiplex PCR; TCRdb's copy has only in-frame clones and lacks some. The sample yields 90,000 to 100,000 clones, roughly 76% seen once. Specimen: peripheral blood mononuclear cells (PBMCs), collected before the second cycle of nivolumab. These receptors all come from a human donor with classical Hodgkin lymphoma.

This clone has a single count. CDR3: CASREGGTGELFF. In nucleotides, the CDR3 is TGTGCCAGCAGGGAGGGGGGCACCGGGGAGCTGTTTTTT. This chain joins TRBV28 and TRBJ2-2, with D tentatively TRBD1 or TRBD2 (6 bases each). Trimming took 6 bases from V and 4 from J, leaving 9 bases between them. The CDR3 contains 13 residues. Germline loops: CDR1 MDHEN, CDR2 SYDVKM.

The CDR3 loop reads CASSRTGSSYEQYF. The CDR3, as DNA: TGTGCCAGCAGCCGGACAGGGAGCTCCTACGAGCAGTACTTC. The rearrangement joins TRBV5-8 to TRBJ2-7; 8 nucleotides align to TRBD1. The CDR3 loop spans 14 amino acids. The V gene end was trimmed by 4 bases and the J gene end by 0 bases; junction bases not matched to a gene: 3. CDR1 and CDR2 (germline): SGHTS, YDEGEE.